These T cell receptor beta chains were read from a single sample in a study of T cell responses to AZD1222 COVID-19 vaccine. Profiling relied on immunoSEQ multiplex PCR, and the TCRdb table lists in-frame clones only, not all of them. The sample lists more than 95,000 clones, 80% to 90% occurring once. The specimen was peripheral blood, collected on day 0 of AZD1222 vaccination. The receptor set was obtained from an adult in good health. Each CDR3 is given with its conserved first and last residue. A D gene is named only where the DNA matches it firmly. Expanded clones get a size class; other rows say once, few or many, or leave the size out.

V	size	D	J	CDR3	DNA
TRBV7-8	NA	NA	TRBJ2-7	CASSFGNEQYF	TGTGCCAGCAGTTTTGGTAACGAGCAGTACTTC
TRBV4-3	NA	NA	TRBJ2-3	CASSQFTSAGDTQYF	TGCGCCAGCAGCCAATTTACTAGTGCGGGAGATACGCAGTATTTT
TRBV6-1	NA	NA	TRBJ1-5	CASSEALGSAYSNQPQHF	TGTGCCAGCAGTGAAGCGCTGGGGTCAGCATATAGCAATCAGCCCCAGCATTTT
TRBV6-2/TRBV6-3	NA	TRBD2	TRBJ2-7	CASSYPTVSSGSYEQYF	TGTGCCAGCAGTTACCCCACTGTAAGTAGCGGGAGCTACGAGCAGTACTTC
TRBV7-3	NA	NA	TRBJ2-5	CASSLSRDTQETQYF	TGTGCCAGCAGCTTAAGCCGGGACACCCAAGAGACCCAGTACTTC
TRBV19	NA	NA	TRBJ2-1	CASRTAGEVNEQFF	TGTGCCAGTAGAACGGCAGGGGAGGTCAATGAGCAGTTCTTC
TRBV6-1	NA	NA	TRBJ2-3	CASSALDRFSTDTQYF	TGTGCCAGCAGTGCCTTGGACCGGTTCAGCACAGATACGCAGTATTTT
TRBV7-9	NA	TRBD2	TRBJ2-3	CASSLAGAGDTQYF	TGTGCCAGCAGTTTAGCGGGGGCGGGAGATACGCAGTATTTT
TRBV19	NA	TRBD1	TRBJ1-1	CASSIGDRARGTEAFF	TGTGCCAGTAGTATTGGGGACAGGGCAAGGGGCACTGAAGCTTTCTTT
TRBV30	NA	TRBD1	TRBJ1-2	CAWSDIGDSHYGYTF	TGTGCCTGGAGTGATATAGGGGACAGTCACTATGGCTACACCTTC
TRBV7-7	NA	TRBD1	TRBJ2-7	CASSPVLPGTGSYEQYF	TGTGCCAGCAGCCCCGTACTTCCCGGGACAGGCTCCTACGAGCAGTACTTC
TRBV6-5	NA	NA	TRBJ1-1	CASQNEPRRNTEAFF	TGTGCCAGCCAAAATGAACCGAGAAGGAACACTGAAGCTTTCTTT
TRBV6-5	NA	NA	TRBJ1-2	CASSYTGTVSPYTF	TGTGCCAGCAGTTATACTGGGACGGTATCCCCTTACACCTTC
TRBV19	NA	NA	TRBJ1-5	CASSMQPGQYQPQHF	TGTGCCAGTAGTATGCAACCGGGACAATATCAGCCCCAGCATTTT
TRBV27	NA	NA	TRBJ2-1	CASSLEVGGYEQFF	TGTGCCAGCAGTTTGGAGGTGGGAGGCTATGAGCAGTTCTTC
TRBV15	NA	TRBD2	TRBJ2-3	CATSIPGGSTDTQYF	TGTGCCACCAGCATCCCGGGGGGGAGTACAGATACGCAGTATTTT
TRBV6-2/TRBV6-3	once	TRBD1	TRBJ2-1	CASSLPGQGYNEQFF	TGTGCCAGCAGTCTTCCGGGACAGGGTTACAATGAGCAGTTCTTC
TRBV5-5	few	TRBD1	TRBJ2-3	CASSTSGTGYSSTDTQYF	TGTGCCAGCAGCACATCCGGGACAGGGTACTCTAGCACAGATACGCAGTATTTT
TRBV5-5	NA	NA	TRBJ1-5	CASSLVFSRANQPQHF	TGTGCCAGCAGCTTGGTTTTTTCTAGGGCAAATCAGCCCCAGCATTTT
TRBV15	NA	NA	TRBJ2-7	CATSESGHEQYF	TGTGCCACCAGCGAGTCAGGGCACGAGCAGTACTTC
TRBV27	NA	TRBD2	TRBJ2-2	CASRGSGSVNTGELFF	TGTGCCAGCAGGGGTAGCGGGAGTGTAAACACCGGGGAGCTGTTTTTT
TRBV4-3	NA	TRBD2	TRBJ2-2	CASSQDPTSGSAGELFF	TGCGCCAGCAGCCAAGATCCAACTAGCGGGAGTGCCGGGGAGCTGTTTTTT
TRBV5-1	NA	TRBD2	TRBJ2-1	CASRQTGTTYNEQFF	TGCGCCAGCAGGCAGACCGGGACTACCTACAATGAGCAGTTCTTC
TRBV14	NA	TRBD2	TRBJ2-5	CASSTLGTFGGAGETQYF	TGTGCCAGCAGCACCCTAGGGACCTTCGGGGGGGCCGGAGAGACCCAGTACTTC
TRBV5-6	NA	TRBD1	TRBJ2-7	CASSLVGTGSYEQYF	TGTGCCAGCAGCTTGGTTGGGACAGGGTCCTACGAGCAGTACTTC
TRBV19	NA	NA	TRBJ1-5	CASSPIGAYSNQPQHF	TGTGCCAGTAGCCCTATAGGGGCCTATAGCAATCAGCCCCAGCATTTT
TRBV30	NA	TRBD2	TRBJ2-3	CAWRKRLAAIDTQYF	TGTGCCTGGAGGAAACGACTAGCGGCTATAGATACGCAGTATTTT
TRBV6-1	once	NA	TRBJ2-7	CASSEVTTVYEQYF	TGTGCCAGCAGTGAAGTAACGACAGTCTACGAGCAGTACTTC
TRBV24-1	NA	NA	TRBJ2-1	CATSDFLRASYNEQFF	TGTGCCACCAGTGATTTTCTCCGGGCTAGCTACAATGAGCAGTTCTTC
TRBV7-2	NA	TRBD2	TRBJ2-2	CASSPGLAATGELFF	TGTGCCAGCAGCCCGGGACTAGCGGCCACCGGGGAGCTGTTTTTT
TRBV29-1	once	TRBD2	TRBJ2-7	CSVEGGSGYEQYF	TGCAGCGTTGAGGGCGGGAGCGGGTACGAGCAGTACTTC
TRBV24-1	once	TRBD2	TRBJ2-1	CATSDLAGGPINEQFF	TGTGCCACCAGTGATCTAGCGGGAGGCCCGATCAATGAGCAGTTCTTC
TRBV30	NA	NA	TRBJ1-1	CAWSVNEGHKNTEAFF	TGTGCCTGGAGTGTAAATGAAGGACATAAGAACACTGAAGCTTTCTTT
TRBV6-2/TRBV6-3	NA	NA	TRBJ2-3	CASSYWDPSAVDTQYF	TGTGCCAGCAGTTACTGGGACCCCTCCGCCGTAGATACGCAGTATTTT
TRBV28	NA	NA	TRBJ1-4	CASTPLMSRVEKLFF	TGTGCCAGCACCCCGCTAATGTCCAGGGTGGAAAAACTGTTTTTT
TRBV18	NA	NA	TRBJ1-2	CASHWGDFYGYTF	TGTGCCAGCCACTGGGGGGACTTTTATGGCTACACCTTC
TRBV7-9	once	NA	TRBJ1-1	CASSSKGIGGTEAFF	TGTGCCAGCAGTAGCAAGGGCATAGGGGGCACTGAAGCTTTCTTT
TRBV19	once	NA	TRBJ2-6	CASSQGLSGANVLTF	TGTGCCAGTAGTCAGGGCCTATCTGGGGCCAACGTCCTGACTTTC
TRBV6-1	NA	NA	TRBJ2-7	CASSEGSDTYEQYF	TGTGCCAGCAGTGAAGGGTCGGATACCTACGAGCAGTACTTC
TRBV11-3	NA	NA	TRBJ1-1	CASSLGGSEENTEAFF	TGTGCCAGCAGCTTAGGTGGATCCGAGGAGAACACTGAAGCTTTCTTT
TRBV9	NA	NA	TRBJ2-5	CASSPSGQETQYF	TGTGCCAGCAGCCCTTCGGGGCAGGAGACCCAGTACTTC